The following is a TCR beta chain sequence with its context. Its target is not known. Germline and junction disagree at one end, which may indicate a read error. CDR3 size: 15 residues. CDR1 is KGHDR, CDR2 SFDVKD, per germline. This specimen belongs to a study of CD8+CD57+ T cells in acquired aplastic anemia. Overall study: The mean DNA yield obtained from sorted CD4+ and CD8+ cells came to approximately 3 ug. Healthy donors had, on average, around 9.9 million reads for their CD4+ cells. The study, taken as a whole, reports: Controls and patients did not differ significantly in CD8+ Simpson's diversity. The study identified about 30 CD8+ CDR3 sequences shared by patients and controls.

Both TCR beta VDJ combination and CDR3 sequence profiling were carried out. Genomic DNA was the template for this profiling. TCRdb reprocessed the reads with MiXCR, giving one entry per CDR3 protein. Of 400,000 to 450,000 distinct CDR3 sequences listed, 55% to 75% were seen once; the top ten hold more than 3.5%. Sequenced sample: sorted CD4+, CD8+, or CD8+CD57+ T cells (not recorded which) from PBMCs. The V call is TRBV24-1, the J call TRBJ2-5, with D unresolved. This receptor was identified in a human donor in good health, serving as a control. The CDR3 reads CTTSDRAFDQETQYF. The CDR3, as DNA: TGTACCACCAGTGACCGGGCATTCGACCAAGAGACCCAGTACTTC.